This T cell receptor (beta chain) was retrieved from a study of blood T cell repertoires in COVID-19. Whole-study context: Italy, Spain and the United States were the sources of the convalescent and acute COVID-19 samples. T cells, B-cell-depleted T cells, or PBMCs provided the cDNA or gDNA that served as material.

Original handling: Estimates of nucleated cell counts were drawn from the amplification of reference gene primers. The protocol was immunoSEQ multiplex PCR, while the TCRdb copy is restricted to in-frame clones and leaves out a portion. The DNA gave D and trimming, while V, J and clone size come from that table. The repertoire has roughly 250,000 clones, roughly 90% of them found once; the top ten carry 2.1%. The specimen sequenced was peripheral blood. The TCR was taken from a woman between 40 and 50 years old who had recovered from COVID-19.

The DNA for the CDR3 is TGTGCCAGCAGCCTAGACAGGGAAGAGACCCAGTACTTC. This translates into CASSLDREETQYF. This sequence joins TRBV5-4 and TRBJ2-5; 7 nucleotides agree with TRBD1. The ends lost 4 bases at V and 3 bases at J; junction bases unmatched: 3. The CDR3 loop spans 13 amino acids. Germline V gives CDR1 SGHNT, CDR2 YYREEE (reference sequence).